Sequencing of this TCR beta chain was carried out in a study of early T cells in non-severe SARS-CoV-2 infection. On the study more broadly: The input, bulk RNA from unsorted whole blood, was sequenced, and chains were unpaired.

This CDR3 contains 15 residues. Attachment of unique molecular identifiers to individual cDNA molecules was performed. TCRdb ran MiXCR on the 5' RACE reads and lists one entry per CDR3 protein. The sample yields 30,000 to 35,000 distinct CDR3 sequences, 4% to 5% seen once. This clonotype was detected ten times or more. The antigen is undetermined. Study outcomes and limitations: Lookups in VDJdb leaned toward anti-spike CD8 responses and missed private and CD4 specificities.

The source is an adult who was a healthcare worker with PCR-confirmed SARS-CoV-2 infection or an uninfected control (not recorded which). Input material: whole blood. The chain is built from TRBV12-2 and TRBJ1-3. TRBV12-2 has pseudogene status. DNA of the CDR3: TGTGCAAGTCGCTTAACGCGGATCTCTGGAAACACCATATATTTT. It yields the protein CASRLTRISGNTIYF.